One and the same sample provided the 26 T cell receptor beta chains below, sequenced in a study of blood T cell repertoires in COVID-19. Libraries were prepared by immunoSEQ multiplex PCR; TCRdb keeps only in-frame clonotypes and omits some of them. The data hold roughly 140,000 clones, with under 85% observed a single time. Sequenced material: PBMCs or T cells enriched from blood (not recorded which). The receptors were gathered from a young woman who had been exposed to COVID-19.

The V call is TRBV9, the J call TRBJ2-5; weak D call: TRBD1 (6 bases). Looked up from germline, CDR1 is SGDLS and CDR2 is YYNGEE. The germline V and J ends were trimmed by 0 bases and 1 base, with 13 bases remaining between them. This CDR3 contains 16 residues. The CDR3 DNA reads TGTGCCAGCAGCGTAGGGTACAGGGAGCGCCAAGAGACCCAGTACTTC. Translation: CASSVGYRERQETQYF.

This clone appeared once. This chain uses TRBV7-2 with TRBJ2-7; the match to TRBD2 covers 7 bases. Germline V gene lookup returns CDR1 SGHTA and CDR2 FQGNSA. The CDR3 runs 15 residues. J lost 5 bases, V lost 1 base, and 8 bases had no gene match. The CDR3 sequence is CASSLVVIAGDEQYF. CDR3 sequence (DNA): TGTGCCAGCAGCTTAGTAGTAATCGCGGGAGACGAGCAGTACTTC.

This clone was recorded only once. The chain couples TRBV7-9 to TRBJ1-2; 9 positions agree with TRBD1. CDR3 length equals 14 residues. The V gene's germline CDR1 is SEHNR and CDR2 FQNEAQ (reference sequence). V trimming: 5 bases; J trimming: 6 bases; junction bases outside the gene matches: 7. The CDR3 region is CASSALDRGDGYTF. CDR3 DNA sequence: TGTGCCAGCAGCGCTCTCGACAGGGGGGATGGCTACACCTTC. The full variable domain, with the rest looked up from reference TRBV7-9 and TRBJ1-2, is DTGVSQNPRHKITKRGQNVTFRCDPISEHNRLYWYRQTLGQGPEFLTYFQNEAQLEKSRLLSDRFSAERPKGSFSTLEIQRTEQGDSAMYLCASSALDRGDGYTFGSGTRLTVV.

This chain connects TRBV13 to TRBJ2-3, with 14 bases matching TRBD2. The germline gives CDR1 PRHDT, CDR2 FYEKMQ (reference sequence). The ends lost 3 bases at V and 5 bases at J; junction bases unmatched: 4. The CDR3 runs to 16 residues. CDR3 protein: CASSFGLAGGLDTQYF. In nucleotides, the CDR3 is TGTGCCAGCAGCTTCGGACTAGCGGGAGGCCTAGATACGCAGTATTTT. Filled out from reference TRBV13 and TRBJ2-3, the complete variable domain reads AAGVIQSPRHLIKEKRETATLKCYPIPRHDTVYWYQQGPGQDPQFLISFYEKMQSDKGSIPDRFSAQQFSDYHSELNMSSLELGDSALYFCASSFGLAGGLDTQYFGPGTRLTVL.

The genes are TRBV14 and TRBJ2-7; D uncertain. Germline loops: CDR1 SGHDN, CDR2 FVKESK. CDR3 length: 14 residues. V lost 4 bases to trimming and J lost 7 bases, with 17 bases between them. Here the CDR3 DNA reads TGTGCCAGCAGCCGAGCAGGCTCTCTCCTAGAGCAGTACTTC. Translated: CASSRAGSLLEQYF.

This clone was seen a single time. The rearrangement links TRBV5-1 to TRBJ1-1; the match to TRBD1 covers 10 bases. This CDR3 has 17 amino acids. The V and J ends lost 2 bases and 2 bases, in that order; junction bases with no gene match: 9. The V gene's germline CDR1 is SGHRS and CDR2 YFSETQ. CDR3 nucleotide sequence: TGCGCCAGCAGCTTCGGCGGAGGGGACAGGGGAAACACTGAAGCTTTCTTT. This codes for CASSFGGGDRGNTEAFF.

The CDR3 DNA is TGTGCCAGCTTCGGTGGGCAGGAAAATACAGATACGCAGTATTTT. Protein sequence: CASFGGQENTDTQYF. The rearrangement links TRBV2 to TRBJ2-3; D gene unclear. Germline values: CDR1 SNHLY, CDR2 FYNNEI. Trimming removed 8 bases from V and 3 bases from J, with 18 bases in between. There are 15 residues in the CDR3.

The chain carries TRBV30 and TRBJ1-3; D is undetermined. The CDR3 sequence is 13 residues long. V lost 4 bases and J 0 bases, leaving 7 bases between the germline ends. Germline CDR1 and CDR2: GTSNPN and SVGIG (reference sequence). The CDR3 DNA reads TGTGCCTGGAATCTGCGCTCTGGAAACACCATATATTTT. Protein: CAWNLRSGNTIYF.

The genes are TRBV4-2 and TRBJ2-5; D is possibly TRBD2 (6 bases). V dropped 2 bases and J dropped 4 bases, with 11 bases sitting between them. CDR3 length equals 14 residues. The germline V gene encodes CDR1 LGHNA and CDR2 YNFKEQ. DNA for the CDR3: TGTGCCAGCAGCCAATCAGCGGGTCGAGAGACCCAGTACTTC. Its translation is CASSQSAGRETQYF.

This clone was detected once. This chain uses TRBV27 with TRBJ1-2, with 9 bases that match TRBD1. CDR1 MNHEY and CDR2 SMNVEV come from the germline V gene (reference sequence). Trimming took 7 bases from V and 3 from J; bases not matched to a gene: 15. The CDR3 extends over 17 amino acids. The CDR3 sequence is CASKTAGQGGKDYGYTF. DNA for the CDR3: TGTGCCAGCAAAACCGCGGGACAGGGCGGAAAAGACTATGGCTACACCTTC.

J is TRBJ2-1 and V is TRBV5-1; 9 bases map to TRBD2. V lost 2 bases, J lost 7 bases, and 16 bases stayed unmatched. Germline V gene data show CDR1 as SGHRS and CDR2 as YFSETQ. This CDR3 is built from 18 residues. DNA for the CDR3: TGCGCCAGCAGCTTTCGTGGTAGCGGGAGTGGGTCGTTGAATGAGCAGTTCTTC. This codes for CASSFRGSGSGSLNEQFF.

The gene calls are TRBV10-3 and TRBJ1-1; 7 positions agree with TRBD1. The ends lost 6 bases at V and 4 bases at J; junction bases unmatched: 8. Germline CDR1 is ENHRY and CDR2 is SYGVKD. This CDR3 comprises 14 residues. Here the CDR3 reads CAISETGTGTEAFF. The CDR3 region has the DNA TGTGCCATCAGCGAGACAGGGACGGGCACTGAAGCTTTCTTT.

The chain joins TRBV19 to TRBJ2-1; 7 bases map to TRBD2. Unmatched junction bases numbered 4, after V lost 4 bases and J lost 10 bases. CDR1 is LNHDA and CDR2 is SQIVND in the germline V gene (reference sequence). The CDR3 consists of 12 residues. The CDR3 loop is CASSRLAWEQFF. The CDR3 nucleotides are TGTGCCAGTAGTAGACTAGCATGGGAGCAGTTCTTC.

The V gene is TRBV18, the J gene TRBJ2-5, with 8 bases matching TRBD1. Trimming removed 3 bases from V and 0 bases from J; junction bases left unmatched: 3. Germline V gene sequence: CDR1 KGHSH, CDR2 LQKENI. This CDR3 contains 15 residues. The CDR3 DNA reads as TGTGCCAGCTCACCCTTACAGGGGGACCAAGAGACCCAGTACTTC. This gives the protein CASSPLQGDQETQYF.

On this clone: A junction boundary mismatches the germline segment, possibly from a read error. This rearrangement joins TRBV3-1 (or the pseudogene TRBV3-2) to TRBJ2-5; 9 bases fit TRBD1. The CDR3 covers 11 residues. The germline CDR1 and CDR2 sequences are LGHDT and YNNKEL (reference sequence). CDR3 coding DNA: TGTGCCAGCAGCCAACGGGGACAGGGACACTTC. This encodes CASSQRGQGHF.

This clone has a handful of counts. The chain carries TRBV1 and TRBJ1-6; the table's D call TRBD1 went unverified against the DNA. TRBV1 is flagged as a pseudogene. The CDR3 contains 15 residues. The CDR3 reads CTSLLPGQKNSPLHF. Here the CDR3 DNA reads TGCACCAGCCTTTTACCGGGACAGAAAAATTCACCCCTCCACTTT.

In DNA, the CDR3 is TGTGCCAGCAGCGCAAACGACAGGGTCACCGGGGAGCTGTTTTTT. The encoded protein is CASSANDRVTGELFF. V and J are TRBV7-3 and TRBJ2-2, with 7 bases lining up with TRBD1. With 5 bases clipped from V and 4 bases from J, the junction kept 7 bases outside the gene matches. This CDR3 is built from 15 residues. Germline V lookup: CDR1 SGHTA, CDR2 FQGTGA.

The rearrangement uses TRBV9 and TRBJ2-2, with TRBD1 matching over 7 bases. The germline CDR1 and CDR2 sequences are SGDLS and YYNGEE. Germline trimming cut 3 bases from V and 1 base from J; bases unmatched to any gene: 3. CDR3 length equals 15 residues. DNA of the CDR3: TGTGCCAGCAGCGCCGGGACAGTGAACACCGGGGAGCTGTTTTTT. Amino acids: CASSAGTVNTGELFF.

This chain uses TRBV5-4 with TRBJ2-5; 13 bases align to TRBD2. The CDR3 covers 15 residues. Germline CDR1 and CDR2: SGHNT and YYREEE (reference sequence). The J segment lost 4 bases and the V segment lost 4 bases, leaving 4 bases of the junction unmatched. CDR3 region: CASSRTSGRGETQYF. The DNA for the CDR3 is TGTGCCAGCAGCCGGACTAGCGGGAGAGGAGAGACCCAGTACTTC.

This sequence joins TRBV6-5 and TRBJ1-1; 8 bases fit TRBD1. The CDR3 contains 15 residues. V was clipped by 0 bases and J by 6 bases; unmatched bases: 6. Germline V CDR1 and CDR2: MNHEY, SVGAGI. The CDR3 loop reads CASSYSAGGRSEAFF. DNA for the CDR3: TGTGCCAGCAGTTACTCAGCAGGGGGCAGATCTGAAGCTTTCTTT.

The CDR3 coding sequence is TGTGCCAGCAGCTTAGATGGACTAGCGGGAGGTGAGCAGTTCTTC. Its protein product is CASSLDGLAGGEQFF. The chain links TRBV7-2 to TRBJ2-1, with TRBD2 identical over 14 bases. This CDR3 is 15 amino acids long. V lost 1 base, J lost 9 bases, and 2 bases stayed unmatched. CDR1 and CDR2 (germline): SGHTA, FQGNSA.

This clone was observed a single time. This chain uses TRBV21-1 with TRBJ2-5; TRBD2, as called in the table, went unchecked against the DNA. TRBV21-1 counts as a pseudogene. The CDR3 has 17 amino acids. In DNA form, the CDR3 reads TGTGCCAGCAGCAAAGAGGTGAAGGCGGGTACCCAAGAGACCCAGTACTTC. This codes for CASSKEVKAGTQETQYF.

The chain links TRBV12-3 or TRBV12-4 to TRBJ2-2; D not certain. The CDR3 length is 13 residues. Trimming stripped 1 base from V and 5 bases from J, with 5 bases between. CDR3 residues: CASSLDGTGELFF. The CDR3 nucleotides are TGTGCCAGCAGTTTAGACGGGACCGGGGAGCTGTTTTTT.

This chain links TRBV11-2 with TRBJ2-1; 12 nucleotides agree with TRBD2. Germline CDR1 reads SGHAT; CDR2 reads FQNNGV. The CDR3 sequence is 18 residues long. With V trimmed by 2 bases and J by 5 bases, 10 bases remained unmatched. DNA for the CDR3: TGTGCCAGCAGCTTATTCTCACTAGCGGGAGGCCTCGACAATGAGCAGTTCTTC. Translating it yields CASSLFSLAGGLDNEQFF.

The rearrangement uses TRBV5-4 and TRBJ2-7; 9 positions agree with TRBD1. Germline loops: CDR1 SGHNT, CDR2 YYREEE (reference sequence). The CDR3 is made up of 14 amino acids. Trimming removed 5 bases from V and 7 bases from J; junction bases left unmatched: 10. CDR3 nucleotide sequence: TGTGCCAGCAGTAAGGGACAGGGCCAGAGGGAGCAGTACTTC. Amino acid sequence: CASSKGQGQREQYF.

The chain uses TRBV29-1 and TRBJ2-1; D unresolved. The germline V and J ends were trimmed by 5 bases and 1 base, with 9 bases remaining between them. Looked up from germline, CDR1 is SQVTM and CDR2 is ANQGSEA. The CDR3 is 13 amino acids. CDR3 sequence: CSVLEVSYNEQFF. CDR3 DNA sequence: TGCAGCGTTCTAGAGGTTTCCTACAATGAGCAGTTCTTC.